The rows below give T cell receptor beta chains drawn from one sample of a study of blood T cell repertoires in COVID-19. Clones were sequenced by immunoSEQ multiplex PCR, and TCRdb holds only the in-frame ones, with some missing. The repertoire holds under 150,000 clones, with roughly 79% as singletons. The sequencing sample was made of peripheral blood. The receptors stem from a woman aged 55-75 years with active or convalescent COVID-19. CDR3s include the opening cysteine and the closing phenylalanine or tryptophan. The D gene is left open where the match is weak. The size of a clone is reported for some rows only, either as once, few or many, or as a class for expanded clones.

j_call: TRBJ1-2
d_call: TRBD1
v_call: TRBV5-6
clone_size: -
cdr3_nt: TGTGCCACCCAAGGACAGGGCCTAGCTAACTATGGCTACACCTTC
cdr3_aa: CATQGQGLANYGYTF

j_call: TRBJ1-6
d_call: -
v_call: TRBV27
clone_size: few
cdr3_nt: TGTGCCAGCGGATCAACAGGGCCGAGTTCACCCCTTCACTTT
cdr3_aa: CASGSTGPSSPLHF

j_call: TRBJ2-2
d_call: -
v_call: TRBV12-3/TRBV12-4
clone_size: -
cdr3_nt: TGTGCCAGCAGCGGACTCAACACCGGGGAGCTGTTTTTT
cdr3_aa: CASSGLNTGELFF

j_call: TRBJ2-3
d_call: -
v_call: TRBV9
clone_size: -
cdr3_nt: TGTGCCAGCAGTCGTCCAGGGGTCAGCACAGATACGCAGTATTTT
cdr3_aa: CASSRPGVSTDTQYF

j_call: TRBJ2-1
d_call: -
v_call: TRBV20-1
clone_size: -
cdr3_nt: TGCAGTGCTAGAACTAGTGGTGAGCAGTTCTTC
cdr3_aa: CSARTSGEQFF

j_call: TRBJ2-2
d_call: TRBD1
v_call: TRBV7-9
clone_size: -
cdr3_nt: TGTGCCAGCAGCCAACAGGGGGCTGGCGGGGAGCTGTTTTTT
cdr3_aa: CASSQQGAGGELFF

j_call: TRBJ2-4
d_call: -
v_call: TRBV6-5
clone_size: -
cdr3_nt: TGTGCCAGCAGTTACTCGGCCAGAAACATTCAGTACTTC
cdr3_aa: CASSYSARNIQYF

j_call: TRBJ2-5
d_call: -
v_call: TRBV29-1
clone_size: -
cdr3_nt: TGCAGCGTTGATAGCGTCGGGTCGGAGACCCAGTACTTC
cdr3_aa: CSVDSVGSETQYF

j_call: TRBJ1-2
d_call: -
v_call: TRBV19
clone_size: -
cdr3_nt: TGTGCCAGTAGTCCCCTCGCCAGGGCCATCGACGGCTACACCTTC
cdr3_aa: CASSPLARAIDGYTF

j_call: TRBJ2-4
d_call: TRBD2
v_call: TRBV15
clone_size: -
cdr3_nt: TGTGCCACCAGTTCCTTAGCGGGAGTGGTGGGAATTCAGTACTTC
cdr3_aa: CATSSLAGVVGIQYF

j_call: TRBJ2-5
d_call: TRBD2
v_call: TRBV28
clone_size: once
cdr3_nt: TGTGCCAGCAGTACGCCCCCGGGACTAGCGGAGCAAGAGACCCAGTACTTC
cdr3_aa: CASSTPPGLAEQETQYF

j_call: TRBJ2-4
d_call: -
v_call: TRBV6-1
clone_size: -
cdr3_nt: TGTGCCAGCAGTGAGCAGGGTACGGCTGCAAACATTCAGTACTTC
cdr3_aa: CASSEQGTAANIQYF

j_call: TRBJ2-6
d_call: TRBD1
v_call: TRBV7-2
clone_size: -
cdr3_nt: TGTGCCAGCAGCTTCCCGGGACAGTACAACGTCCTGACTTTC
cdr3_aa: CASSFPGQYNVLTF

j_call: TRBJ1-6
d_call: -
v_call: TRBV28
clone_size: -
cdr3_nt: TGTGCCAGCACCTATGGAGATGTTAATTCACCCCTCCACTTT
cdr3_aa: CASTYGDVNSPLHF

j_call: TRBJ2-5
d_call: TRBD2
v_call: TRBV28
clone_size: -
cdr3_nt: TGTGCCAGCAGCCGCCCCCGGGGGGGCCAAGAGACCCAGTACTTC
cdr3_aa: CASSRPRGGQETQYF

j_call: TRBJ1-6
d_call: TRBD1
v_call: TRBV7-9
clone_size: -
cdr3_nt: TGTGCCAGCAGCTCGGGACAGGGGGAAAATTCACCCCTCCACTTT
cdr3_aa: CASSSGQGENSPLHF

j_call: TRBJ1-1
d_call: -
v_call: TRBV7-2
clone_size: few
cdr3_nt: TGTGCCAGCAGCTTAGGGGACCGGGGGGTGAACACTGAAGCTTTCTTT
cdr3_aa: CASSLGDRGVNTEAFF

j_call: TRBJ1-1
d_call: -
v_call: TRBV6-5
clone_size: -
cdr3_nt: TGTGCCAGCAGTTACTCTCAGGGCAGCACTGAAGCTTTCTTT
cdr3_aa: CASSYSQGSTEAFF

j_call: TRBJ2-1
d_call: -
v_call: TRBV7-3
clone_size: -
cdr3_nt: TGTGCCAGCAGCTTAGACCCCCCGCGAGGGTTCTACAATGAGCAGTTCTTC
cdr3_aa: CASSLDPPRGFYNEQFF

j_call: TRBJ2-3
d_call: TRBD2
v_call: TRBV5-6
clone_size: -
cdr3_nt: TGTGCCAGCAGCTTGGGTACTAGCGGGAGTTATGGAGATACGCAGTATTTT
cdr3_aa: CASSLGTSGSYGDTQYF

j_call: TRBJ2-2
d_call: TRBD2
v_call: TRBV7-2
clone_size: -
cdr3_nt: TGTGCCAGCAGCTTCCGGACTAGCAGAACCGGGGAGCTGTTTTTT
cdr3_aa: CASSFRTSRTGELFF

j_call: TRBJ1-6
d_call: -
v_call: TRBV7-2
clone_size: -
cdr3_nt: TGTGCCAGCAGCGAGCAGGGGCCTTATAATTCACCCCTCCACTTT
cdr3_aa: CASSEQGPYNSPLHF

j_call: TRBJ2-3
d_call: TRBD1
v_call: TRBV25-1
clone_size: -
cdr3_nt: TGTGCCAGCGGAAGACAGGGTAGGGATACGCAGTATTTT
cdr3_aa: CASGRQGRDTQYF

j_call: TRBJ2-7
d_call: -
v_call: TRBV28
clone_size: -
cdr3_nt: TGTGCCGTCGGAAGGACAACCGGGTTCGGCGAGCAGTACTTC
cdr3_aa: CAVGRTTGFGEQYF

j_call: TRBJ2-7
d_call: -
v_call: TRBV2
clone_size: -
cdr3_nt: TGTGCCAGCAGTGAAATGGCGGCAGCCTCCTACGAGCAGTACTTC
cdr3_aa: CASSEMAAASYEQYF

j_call: TRBJ1-6
d_call: TRBD1
v_call: TRBV27
clone_size: -
cdr3_nt: TGTGCCAGCAATGGCGGCGGGACAGGGGTAATCGTTGATTCACCCCTCCACTTT
cdr3_aa: CASNGGGTGVIVDSPLHF

j_call: TRBJ2-1
d_call: TRBD2
v_call: TRBV20-1
clone_size: few
cdr3_nt: TGCAGTGCTAGTGACCTAGCGGGGGATTTTAGGCAGTTCTTC
cdr3_aa: CSASDLAGDFRQFF

j_call: TRBJ2-7
d_call: -
v_call: TRBV28
clone_size: -
cdr3_nt: TGTGCCAGCAGTTTCACTAACGAGCAGTACTTC
cdr3_aa: CASSFTNEQYF